This T cell receptor (beta chain) was captured in a study of T-cell reconstitution after alpha-beta-depleted transplantation in children. This clonotype was seen more than once but under ten times. This CDR3 comprises 16 residues. CDR1 is SGHRS, CDR2 YFSETQ, per germline. The V and J ends lost 0 bases and 12 bases, in that order; junction bases with no gene match: 13. The library targeted TCRbeta and was prepared with unique molecular identifiers. TCRdb itself ran the PCR reads through MiXCR, one entry per CDR3 protein. The repertoire holds a few hundred thousand distinct CDR3 sequences, roughly 16% seen once, with roughly 27% in the top ten.

The rearrangement joins TRBV5-1 to TRBJ2-5; 11 nucleotides line up with TRBD2. Source: PBMCs, mostly from graft donor cells, taken 360 days after TCRalphabeta/CD19-depleted stem cell transplant. This receptor was obtained from a boy under two years old who had a stem cell transplant for Wiskott-Aldrich syndrome, so the T cells may come from the graft donor. The CDR3 region is CASSLVLAGATTRKYF. The CDR3 DNA is TGCGCCAGCAGCTTGGTACTAGCGGGGGCCACCACAAGAAAGTACTTC.